This T cell receptor beta chain emerged from a study of molecular identifiers for immune sequencing clone quantification. This clonotype was observed many times. Germline assignment: CDR1 SNHLY and CDR2 FYNNEI. The CDR3 has 12 amino acids. The V end was cut by 9 bases, the J end by 6 bases, with 15 bases between. TCRdb analysed the PCR reads with MiXCR anew, one entry per CDR3 protein. The sample has approximately 630,000 distinct CDR3 sequences, around 25% seen once. The sequenced sample consisted of naive CD8+ T cells from blood, with Jurkat cell RNA spiked in. Subset described: FACS-sorted CD8+CD4-CCR7+CD45RA+ naive T cells. The sequence came from a human donor in good health. Some libraries in this study had Jurkat cell RNA spiked in. This sequence joins TRBV2 and TRBJ2-7, with a weak D call TRBD1 (8 bases). In DNA, the CDR3 is TGTGCCAGGGCCGGGGGGACAGGCGAGCAGTACTTC. Amino acids: CARAGGTGEQYF.